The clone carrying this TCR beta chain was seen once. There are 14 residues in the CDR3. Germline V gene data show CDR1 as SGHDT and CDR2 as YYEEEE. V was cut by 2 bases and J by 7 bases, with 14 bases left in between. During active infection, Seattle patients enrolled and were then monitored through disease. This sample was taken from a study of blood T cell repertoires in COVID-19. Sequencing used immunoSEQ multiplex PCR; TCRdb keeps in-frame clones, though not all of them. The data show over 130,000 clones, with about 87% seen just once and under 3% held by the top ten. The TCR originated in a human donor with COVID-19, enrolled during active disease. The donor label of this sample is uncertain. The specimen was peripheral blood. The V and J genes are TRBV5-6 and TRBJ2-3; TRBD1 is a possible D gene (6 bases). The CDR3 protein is CASSFTTQGNTQYF. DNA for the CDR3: TGTGCCAGCAGCTTCACCACACAGGGAAATACGCAGTATTTT.